The T cell receptor beta chain under discussion was sequenced for a study of CXCR3-negative and CXCR3-positive naive CD8 T cells. The study made its TRB cDNA libraries by 5' RACE, adding UMI labels. From its re-call of the 5' RACE reads, TCRdb lists each CDR3 protein once, without DNA. The listing contains 45,000 to 60,000 distinct CDR3 sequences. Researchers reported sorting every CD8+ T cell subset in triplicate, 250,000 to 300,000 cells per sort. As for this clonotype: Its cognate antigen is unknown.

This CDR3 spans 15 amino acids. Germline values: CDR1 MDHEN, CDR2 SYDVKM. Findings of the study overall: Whereas both naive subsets had comparably high diversity, memory CD8+ cells had much lower diversity. Within a donor, both naive subsets shared TRBV-TRBJ usage, unlike memory cells. Most assays were run on fresh PBMCs (CXCR3 expression partially decreased after cryopreservation).

The sequence was obtained from a human donor in good health. Some clones in this sample may be carry-over from other donors' samples. The gene calls are TRBV28 and TRBJ1-1; no DNA is available, so the TRBD1 call from TCRdb remains unchecked. Sequencing used memory CD8+ T cells from blood. The CDR3 sequence: CASSFHRAPNTEAFF.